This TCR beta chain was retrieved from a study of blood T cell repertoires in COVID-19. Study background: Acute-phase and convalescent COVID-19 samples originated in the United States, Italy and Spain.

The CDR3 has 13 amino acids. Germline V gene data show CDR1 as SGDLS and CDR2 as YYNGEE. V was clipped by 4 bases and J by 0 bases, with 8 bases between them. Original processing notes: Estimation of nucleated cell counts relied on the amplification of reference gene primers. TCRdb's table, derived via immunoSEQ multiplex PCR, lists solely in-frame clones and lacks some. V, J and clone size are taken as reported in that table, and D and trimming were inferred from the DNA itself. The repertoire has 50,000 to 70,000 clones, roughly 85% of them found once; the top ten carry about 3.5%. This TCR was sampled from a man in his sixties with acute or convalescent COVID-19. The material sequenced was peripheral blood. The J gene is TRBJ2-7, the V gene TRBV9; D not certain. The CDR3 here is CASSRSNSYEQYF. The CDR3 nucleotides are TGTGCCAGCAGCAGGAGCAACTCCTACGAGCAGTACTTC.